The present T cell receptor (beta chain) was sequenced within a study of human T cells and chemical hapten exposure. On the study more broadly: Enrolled patients were predominantly female and had alopecia areata, totalis or universalis. Largely, small differences in pooled library volume made per-sample TCR yields vary.

Only a few counts were recorded for this clonotype. The V gene's germline CDR1 is SGHVS and CDR2 FQNEAQ. The CDR3 totals 14 residues. V lost 5 bases, J lost 6 bases, and 13 bases lay in between. Each CDR3 protein is one row after TCRdb ran MiXCR on the RACE reads. The table shows about 53,000 distinct CDR3 sequences, with 9.9% occurring only once. Time point indicated: pre-sensitization, week 0. Indicated treatment: therapeutic diphenylcyclopropenone sensitization with weekly scalp DPC. The sample in question was whole blood, obtained in connection with sensitization to the hapten diphenylcyclopropenone (DPC). This receptor was obtained from a man aged 35-49 years with alopecia areata. Some clones in this sample may be carry-over from other donors' samples. The chain carries TRBV7-8 and TRBJ2-2; D not resolved. Here the CDR3 reads CASSRSGKAGELFF. The CDR3 coding sequence is TGTGCCAGCAGCCGCAGTGGAAAGGCCGGGGAGCTGTTTTTT.